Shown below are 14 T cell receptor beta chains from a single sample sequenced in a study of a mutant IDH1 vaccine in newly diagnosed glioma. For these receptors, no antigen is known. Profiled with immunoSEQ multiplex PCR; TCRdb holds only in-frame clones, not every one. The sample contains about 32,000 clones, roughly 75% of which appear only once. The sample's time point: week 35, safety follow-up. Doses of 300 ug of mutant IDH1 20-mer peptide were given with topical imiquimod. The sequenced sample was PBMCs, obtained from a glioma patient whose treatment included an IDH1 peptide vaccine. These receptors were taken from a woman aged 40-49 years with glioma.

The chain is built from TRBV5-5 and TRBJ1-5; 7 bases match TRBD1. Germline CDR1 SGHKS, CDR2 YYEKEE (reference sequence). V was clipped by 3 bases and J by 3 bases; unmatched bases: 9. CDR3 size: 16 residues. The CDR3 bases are TGTGCCAGCAGCTCAAGGGGGCGGGACTCCAATCAGCCCCAGCATTTT. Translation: CASSSRGRDSNQPQHF.

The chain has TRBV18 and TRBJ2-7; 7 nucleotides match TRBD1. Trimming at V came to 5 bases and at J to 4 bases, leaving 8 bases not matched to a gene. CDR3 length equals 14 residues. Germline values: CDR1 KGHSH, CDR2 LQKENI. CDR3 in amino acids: CASSTRQGGYEQYF. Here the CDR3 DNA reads TGTGCCAGCTCAACACGACAGGGTGGTTACGAGCAGTACTTC.

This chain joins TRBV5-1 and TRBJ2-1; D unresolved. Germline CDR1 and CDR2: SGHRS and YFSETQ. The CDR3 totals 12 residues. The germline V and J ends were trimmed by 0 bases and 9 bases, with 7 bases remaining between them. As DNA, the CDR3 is TGCGCCAGCAGCTTGGACAGAGGTGAGCAGTTCTTC. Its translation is CASSLDRGEQFF. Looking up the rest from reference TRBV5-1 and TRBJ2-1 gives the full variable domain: KAGVTQTPRYLIKTRGQQVTLSCSPISGHRSVSWYQQTPGQGLQFLFEYFSETQRNKGNFPGRFSGRQFSNSRSEMNVSTLELGDSALYLCASSLDRGEQFFGPGTRLTVL.

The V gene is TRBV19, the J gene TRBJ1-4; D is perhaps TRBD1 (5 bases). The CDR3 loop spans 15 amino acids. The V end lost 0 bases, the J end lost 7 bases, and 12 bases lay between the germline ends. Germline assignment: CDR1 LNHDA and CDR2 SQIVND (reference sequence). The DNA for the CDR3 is TGTGCCAGTAGTATAGATTTCAGGGTGGGTGAAAAACTGTTTTTT. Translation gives CASSIDFRVGEKLFF.

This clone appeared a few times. The CDR3 protein is CASSLGTGGPFSGNTIYF. CDR3 coding DNA: TGTGCCAGCTCACTCGGGACAGGGGGTCCGTTCTCTGGAAACACCATATATTTT. The V gene is TRBV18, the J gene TRBJ1-3; TRBD1 agrees at 11 bases. CDR1 KGHSH and CDR2 LQKENI come from the germline V gene. After removal of 4 bases from V and 0 bases from J, the junction contained 8 bases not matched to a gene. This CDR3 has 18 residues.

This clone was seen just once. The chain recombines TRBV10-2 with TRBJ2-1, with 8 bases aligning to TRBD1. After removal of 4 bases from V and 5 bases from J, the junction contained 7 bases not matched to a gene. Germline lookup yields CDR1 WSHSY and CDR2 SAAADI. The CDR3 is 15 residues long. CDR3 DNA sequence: TGCGCCAGCAGTGTGCCGGGACAGGTCCACAATGAGCAGTTCTTC. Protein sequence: CASSVPGQVHNEQFF.

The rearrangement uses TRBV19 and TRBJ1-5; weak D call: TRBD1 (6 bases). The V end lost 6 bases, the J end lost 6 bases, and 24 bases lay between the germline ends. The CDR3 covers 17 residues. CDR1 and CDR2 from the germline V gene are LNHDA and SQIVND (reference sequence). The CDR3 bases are TGTGCCAGTAGCAGGAAGGGGCACAGGGAGTTGGGTCAGCCCCAGCATTTT. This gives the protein CASSRKGHRELGQPQHF.

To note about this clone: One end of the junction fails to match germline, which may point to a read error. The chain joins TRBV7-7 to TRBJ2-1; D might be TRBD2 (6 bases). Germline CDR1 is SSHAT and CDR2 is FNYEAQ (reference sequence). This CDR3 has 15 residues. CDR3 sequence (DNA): TGTGCTAGCAGCCCCGGTACCGGGGGTTTGCATGAGCAGTTCTTC. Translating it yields CASSPGTGGLHEQFF.

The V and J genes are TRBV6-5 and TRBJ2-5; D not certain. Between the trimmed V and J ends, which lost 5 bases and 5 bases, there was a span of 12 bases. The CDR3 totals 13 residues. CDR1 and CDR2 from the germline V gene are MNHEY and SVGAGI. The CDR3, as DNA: TGTGCCAGCAGTCCGAGAGTTAGGGAGACCCAGTACTTC. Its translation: CASSPRVRETQYF.

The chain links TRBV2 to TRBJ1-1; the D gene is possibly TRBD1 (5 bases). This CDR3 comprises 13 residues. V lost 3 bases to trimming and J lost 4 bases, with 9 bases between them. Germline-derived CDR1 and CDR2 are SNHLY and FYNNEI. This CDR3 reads CASSEGPSTEAFF. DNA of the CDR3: TGTGCCAGCAGTGAGGGGCCCTCCACTGAAGCTTTCTTT.

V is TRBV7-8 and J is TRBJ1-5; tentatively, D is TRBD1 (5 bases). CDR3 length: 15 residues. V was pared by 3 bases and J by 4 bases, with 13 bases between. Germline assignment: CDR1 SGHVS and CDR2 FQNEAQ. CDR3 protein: CASSFSGVGNQPQHF. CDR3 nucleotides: TGTGCCAGCAGCTTCTCGGGGGTGGGAAATCAGCCCCAGCATTTT.

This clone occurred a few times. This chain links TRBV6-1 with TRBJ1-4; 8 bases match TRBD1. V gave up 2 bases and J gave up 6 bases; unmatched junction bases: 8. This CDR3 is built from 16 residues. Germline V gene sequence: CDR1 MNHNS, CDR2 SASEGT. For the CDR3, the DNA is TGTGCCAGCAGTGAACCACGGGCAGGGGGCTATGAAAAACTGTTTTTT. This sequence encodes CASSEPRAGGYEKLFF.

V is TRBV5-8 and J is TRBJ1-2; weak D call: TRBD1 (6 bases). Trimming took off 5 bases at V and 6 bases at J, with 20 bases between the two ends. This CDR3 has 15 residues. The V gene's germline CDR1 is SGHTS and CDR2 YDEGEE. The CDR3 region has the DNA TGTGCCAGCAGTAAGGGGGGCAGGAGCCGGGATGGCTACACCTTC. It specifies CASSKGGRSRDGYTF.

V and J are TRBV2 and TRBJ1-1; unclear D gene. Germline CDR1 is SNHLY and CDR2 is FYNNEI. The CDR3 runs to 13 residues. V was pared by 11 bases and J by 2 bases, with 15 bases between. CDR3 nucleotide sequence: TGTGCCTCCAGATCCCGAGTTAACACTGAAGCTTTCTTT. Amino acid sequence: CASRSRVNTEAFF. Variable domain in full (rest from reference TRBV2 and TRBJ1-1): EPEVTQTPSHQVTQMGQEVILRCVPISNHLYFYWYRQILGQKVEFLVSFYNNEISEKSEIFDDQFSVERPDGSNFTLKIRSTKLEDSAMYFCASRSRVNTEAFFGQGTRLTVV.